These 7 T cell receptor beta chains share one sample of origin, sequenced in a study of T cells in women clearing cervical HPV infection. Produced via immunoSEQ multiplex PCR; TCRdb's table is partial and in-frame only. The table for this sample gives about 41,000 clones. Sequenced input: blood buffy coat. Every receptor here comes from a woman between 18 and 69 years old with a cervical HPV16 infection that either progressed to CIN3+ or cleared (not recorded which).

Points on this clone: The sequence runs out 3 residues before the end of the CDR3; the remainder is reconstructed from the germline J gene. The chain recombines TRBV7-6 with TRBJ2-5, with D hard to call. Trimming took 3 bases from V and 5 from J, leaving 10 bases between them. CDR1 and CDR2 (germline): SGHVS, FNYEAQ. The CDR3 runs to 13 residues. The CDR3 bases that were read are TGTGCCAGCAGCTTCGAGGCAGAGGAGACC. It specifies CASSFEAEET. The whole CDR3 protein is CASSFEAEETQYF.

Comments on this clone: Read data end 3 residues before the CDR3 end; the end is taken from the germline J gene. V gene TRBV5-6 combines with J gene TRBJ1-4, with D possibly being TRBD1 (6 bases). Trimming left V 4 bases short and J 2 bases short, with 12 bases between. The length of the CDR3 is 15 residues. CDR1 is SGHDT and CDR2 is YYEEEE in the germline V gene. CDR3 DNA (partial): TGTGCCAGCAGCCTCCAGGGGATTACTAATGAAAAA. Its protein product is CASSLQGITNEK. The CDR3, in full, reads CASSLQGITNEKLFF.

As regards this clone: The read finishes 3 residues shy of the CDR3 end, and the germline J gene is used to complete it. The chain links TRBV5-1 to TRBJ2-1; no clear D gene. Trimming cost V 1 base and J 1 base, with 18 bases left between them. The CDR3 loop spans 18 amino acids. Germline V gives CDR1 SGHRS, CDR2 YFSETQ. CDR3 residues: CASSLQPPQPSSYNEQFF. CDR3 DNA (partial): TGCGCCAGCAGCTTGCAACCCCCACAACCCTCATCCTACAATGAG.

Notes on this clone: The read ends 3 residues before the CDR3 terminus; that terminus is restored from the germline J gene. The chain uses TRBV20-1 and TRBJ1-1, with D tentatively TRBD1 (6 bases). The germline V and J ends were trimmed by 1 base and 5 bases, with 8 bases remaining between them. Germline lookup yields CDR1 DFQATT and CDR2 SNEGSKA (reference sequence). CDR3 length equals 12 residues. CDR3: CSARAGETEAFF. CDR3 DNA, as far as it was read: TGCAGTGCTAGAGCAGGGGAGACTGAA.

With respect to this clone: The read stops 3 residues short of the end of the CDR3; the missing end is completed from the germline J gene. The rearrangement links TRBV19 to TRBJ2-1; TRBD2 matches at 12 bases. V lost 5 bases to trimming and J lost 6 bases; unmatched junction nucleotides: 5. The CDR3 spans 15 residues. The germline V gene has CDR1 LNHDA and CDR2 SQIVND (reference sequence). CDR3: CASSDQTSGGNEQFF. The sequenced part of the CDR3 DNA is TGTGCCAGTAGTGATCAGACTAGCGGGGGCAATGAG.

In regard to this clone: The read halts 3 residues ahead of the CDR3 end, with the missing end drawn from the germline J gene. The chain carries TRBV19 and TRBJ1-5; perhaps TRBD1 as D (5 bases). This CDR3 is built from 17 residues. Trimming shortened V by 8 bases and J by 0 bases, and 20 bases separated the two germline ends. The germline V gene encodes CDR1 LNHDA and CDR2 SQIVND (reference sequence). CDR3 protein: CASSIGPWGVSNQPQHF. CDR3 DNA (partial): TGTGCCAGTTCTATAGGACCTTGGGGGGTTAGCAATCAGCCC.

As concerns this clone: Read data end 3 residues before the CDR3 end; the end is taken from the germline J gene. This chain connects TRBV19 to TRBJ1-2; maybe TRBD1 (6 bases). Trimming took off 6 bases at V and 3 bases at J, with 20 bases between the two ends. This CDR3 contains 16 residues. Germline-derived CDR1 and CDR2 are LNHDA and SQIVND (reference sequence). CDR3 bases read: TGTGCCAGTAGCGAAATCCAGGGGACGAGGGACTATGGC. As protein: CASSEIQGTRDYG. In full, the CDR3 reads CASSEIQGTRDYGYTF.